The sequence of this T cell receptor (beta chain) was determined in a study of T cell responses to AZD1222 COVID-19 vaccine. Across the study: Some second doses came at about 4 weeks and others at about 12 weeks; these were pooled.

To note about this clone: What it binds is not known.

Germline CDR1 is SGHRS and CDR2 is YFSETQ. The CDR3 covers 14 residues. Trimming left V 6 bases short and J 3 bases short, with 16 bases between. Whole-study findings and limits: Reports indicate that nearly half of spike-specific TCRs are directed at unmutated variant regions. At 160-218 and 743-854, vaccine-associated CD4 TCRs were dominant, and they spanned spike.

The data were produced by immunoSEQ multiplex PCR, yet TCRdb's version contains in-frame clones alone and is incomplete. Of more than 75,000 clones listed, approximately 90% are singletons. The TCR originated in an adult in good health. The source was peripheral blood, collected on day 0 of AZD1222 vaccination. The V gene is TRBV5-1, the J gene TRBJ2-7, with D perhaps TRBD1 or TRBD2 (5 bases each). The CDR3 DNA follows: TGCGCCAGCACCACCGGGGCCCCCTACTACGAGCAGTACTTC. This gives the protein CASTTGAPYYEQYF.